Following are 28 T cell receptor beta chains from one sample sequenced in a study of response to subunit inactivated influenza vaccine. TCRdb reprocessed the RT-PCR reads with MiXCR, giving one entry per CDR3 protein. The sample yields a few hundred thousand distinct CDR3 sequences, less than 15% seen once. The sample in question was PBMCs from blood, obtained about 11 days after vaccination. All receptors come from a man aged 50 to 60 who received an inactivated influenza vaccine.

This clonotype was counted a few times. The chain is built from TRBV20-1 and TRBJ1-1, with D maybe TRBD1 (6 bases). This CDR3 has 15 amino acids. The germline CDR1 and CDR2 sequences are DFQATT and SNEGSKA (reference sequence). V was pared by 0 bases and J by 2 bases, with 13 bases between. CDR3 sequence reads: CSARDVQGLNTEAFF. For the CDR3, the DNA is TGCAGTGCTAGAGATGTGCAGGGGTTAAACACTGAAGCTTTCTTT.

The CDR3 DNA sequence: TGCGCCAGCAATCTAGCTGGGGGCAATGAGCAGTTCTTC. It yields the protein CASNLAGGNEQFF. The chain has TRBV5-1 and TRBJ2-1, with D perhaps being TRBD1 or TRBD2 (5 bases each). The CDR3 runs to 13 residues. V was clipped by 6 bases and J by 6 bases, with 13 bases between them. Germline V gene lookup returns CDR1 SGHRS and CDR2 YFSETQ.

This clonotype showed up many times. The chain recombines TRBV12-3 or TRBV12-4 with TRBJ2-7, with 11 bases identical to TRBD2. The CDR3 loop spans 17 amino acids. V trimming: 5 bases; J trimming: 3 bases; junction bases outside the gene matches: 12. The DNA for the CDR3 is TGTGCCAGCAGTCCCTGGGTTAGCGGGGGGGAAAACTACGAGCAGTACTTC. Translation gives CASSPWVSGGENYEQYF.

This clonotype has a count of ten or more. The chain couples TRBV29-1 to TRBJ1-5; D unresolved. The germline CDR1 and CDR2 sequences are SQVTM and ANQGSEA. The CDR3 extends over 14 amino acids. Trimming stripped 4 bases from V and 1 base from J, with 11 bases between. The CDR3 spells CSVGGGRSNQPQHF. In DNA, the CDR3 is TGCAGCGTTGGAGGAGGGAGAAGCAATCAGCCCCAGCATTTT.

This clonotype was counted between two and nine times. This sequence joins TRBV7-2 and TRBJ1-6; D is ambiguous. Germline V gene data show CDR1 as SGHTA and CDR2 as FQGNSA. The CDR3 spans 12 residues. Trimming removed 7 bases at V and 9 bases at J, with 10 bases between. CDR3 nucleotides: TGTGCCAGCACCAGAACGCTTTCACCCCTCCACTTT. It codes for CASTRTLSPLHF.

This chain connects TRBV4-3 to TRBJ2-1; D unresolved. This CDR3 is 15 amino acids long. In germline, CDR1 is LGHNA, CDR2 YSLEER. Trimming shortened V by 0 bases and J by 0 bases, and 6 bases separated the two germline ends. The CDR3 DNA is TGCGCCAGCAGCCAAGAACAGAGCTCCTACAATGAGCAGTTCTTC. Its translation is CASSQEQSSYNEQFF.

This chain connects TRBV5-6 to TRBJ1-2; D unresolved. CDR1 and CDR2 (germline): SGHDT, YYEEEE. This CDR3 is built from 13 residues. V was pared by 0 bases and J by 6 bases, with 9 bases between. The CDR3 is CASSLAVGDGYTF. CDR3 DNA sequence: TGTGCCAGCAGCTTGGCCGTCGGGGATGGCTACACCTTC.

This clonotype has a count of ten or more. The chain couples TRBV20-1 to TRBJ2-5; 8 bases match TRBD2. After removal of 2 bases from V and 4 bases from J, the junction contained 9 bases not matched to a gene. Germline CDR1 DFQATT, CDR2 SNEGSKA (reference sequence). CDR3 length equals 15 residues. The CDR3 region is CSARMVAGRGETQYF. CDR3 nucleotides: TGCAGTGCTAGAATGGTAGCGGGAAGGGGAGAGACCCAGTACTTC.

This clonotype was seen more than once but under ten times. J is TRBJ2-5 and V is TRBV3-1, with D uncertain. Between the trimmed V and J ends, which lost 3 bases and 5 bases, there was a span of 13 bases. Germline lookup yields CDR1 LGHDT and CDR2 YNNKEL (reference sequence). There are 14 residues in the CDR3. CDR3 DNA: TGTGCCAGCAGCCATAGGCTAGGAGTCGAGACCCAGTACTTC. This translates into CASSHRLGVETQYF.

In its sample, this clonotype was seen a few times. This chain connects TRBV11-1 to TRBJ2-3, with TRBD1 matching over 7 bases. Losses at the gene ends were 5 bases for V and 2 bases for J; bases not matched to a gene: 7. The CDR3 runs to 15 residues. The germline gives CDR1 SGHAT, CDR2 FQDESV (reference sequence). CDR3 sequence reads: CASSPRDSYTDTQYF. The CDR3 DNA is TGTGCCAGCAGCCCCCGGGACAGCTACACAGATACGCAGTATTTT. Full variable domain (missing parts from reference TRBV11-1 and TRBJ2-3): EAEVAQSPRYKITEKSQAVAFWCDPISGHATLYWYRQILGQGPELLVQFQDESVVDDSQLPKDRFSAERLKGVDSTLKIQPAELGDSAMYLCASSPRDSYTDTQYFGPGTRLTVL.

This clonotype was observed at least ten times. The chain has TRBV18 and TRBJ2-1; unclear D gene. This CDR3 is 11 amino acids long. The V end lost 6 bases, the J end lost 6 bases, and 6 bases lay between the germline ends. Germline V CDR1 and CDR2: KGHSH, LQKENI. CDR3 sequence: CASSRINEQFF. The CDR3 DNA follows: TGTGCCAGCTCTCGAATCAATGAGCAGTTCTTC.

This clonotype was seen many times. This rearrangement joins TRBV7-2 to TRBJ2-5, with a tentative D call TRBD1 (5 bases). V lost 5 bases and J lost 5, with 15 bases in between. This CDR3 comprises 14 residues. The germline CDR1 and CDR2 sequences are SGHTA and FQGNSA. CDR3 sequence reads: CASSPSGAVETQYF. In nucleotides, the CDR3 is TGTGCCAGCAGCCCATCTGGGGCGGTGGAGACCCAGTACTTC.

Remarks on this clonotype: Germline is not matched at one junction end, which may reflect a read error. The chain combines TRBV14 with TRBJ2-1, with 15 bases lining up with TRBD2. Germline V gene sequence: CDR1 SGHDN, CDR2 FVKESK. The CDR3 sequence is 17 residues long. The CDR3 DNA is TGTGCCAGCAGCCCGGGACTAGCGGGAGGACCTTACAATGAGCACTTCTTC. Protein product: CASSPGLAGGPYNEHFF.

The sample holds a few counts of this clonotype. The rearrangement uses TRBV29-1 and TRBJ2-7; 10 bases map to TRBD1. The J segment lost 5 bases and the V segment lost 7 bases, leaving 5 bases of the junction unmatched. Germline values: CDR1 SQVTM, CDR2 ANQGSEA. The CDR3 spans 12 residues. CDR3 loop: CSAGGTGDEQYF. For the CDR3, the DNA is TGCAGCGCCGGGGGGACAGGGGACGAGCAGTACTTC.

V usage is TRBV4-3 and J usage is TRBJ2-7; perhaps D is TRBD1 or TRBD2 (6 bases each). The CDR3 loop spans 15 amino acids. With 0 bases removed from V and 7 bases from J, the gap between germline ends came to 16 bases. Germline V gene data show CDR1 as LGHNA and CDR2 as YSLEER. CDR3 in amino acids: CASSQEVATRGEQYF. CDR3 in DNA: TGCGCCAGCAGCCAAGAAGTTGCGACTAGGGGGGAGCAGTACTTC.

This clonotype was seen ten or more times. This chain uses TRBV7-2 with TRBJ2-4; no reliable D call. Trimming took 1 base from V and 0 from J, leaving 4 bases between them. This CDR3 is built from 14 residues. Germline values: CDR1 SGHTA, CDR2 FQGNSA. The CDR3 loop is CASSLGTAKNIQYF. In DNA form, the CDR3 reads TGTGCCAGCAGCTTAGGGACAGCCAAAAACATTCAGTACTTC.

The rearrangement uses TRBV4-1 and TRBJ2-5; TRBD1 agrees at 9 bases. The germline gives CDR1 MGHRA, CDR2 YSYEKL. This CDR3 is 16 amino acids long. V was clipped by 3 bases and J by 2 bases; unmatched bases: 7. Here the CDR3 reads CASSQDGTGRQETQYF. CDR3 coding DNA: TGCGCCAGCAGCCAGGATGGGACAGGGCGTCAAGAGACCCAGTACTTC.

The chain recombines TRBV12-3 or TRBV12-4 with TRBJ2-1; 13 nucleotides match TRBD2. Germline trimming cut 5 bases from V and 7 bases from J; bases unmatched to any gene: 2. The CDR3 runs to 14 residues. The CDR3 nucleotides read TGTGCCAGCAGTGCGGGACTAGCGGGGAATGAGCAGTTCTTC. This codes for CASSAGLAGNEQFF.

In DNA, the CDR3 is TGTGCCAGCAGCAAATCGACAGAGCCACGGGACGAGCAGTACTTC. The encoded protein is CASSKSTEPRDEQYF. V gene TRBV21-1 combines with J gene TRBJ2-7. TRBV21-1 is a pseudogene. This CDR3 comprises 15 residues.

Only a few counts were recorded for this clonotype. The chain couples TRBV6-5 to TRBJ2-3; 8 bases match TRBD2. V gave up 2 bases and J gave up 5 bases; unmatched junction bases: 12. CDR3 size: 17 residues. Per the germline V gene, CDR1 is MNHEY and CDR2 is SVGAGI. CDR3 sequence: CASSYSGGAGAGDTQYF. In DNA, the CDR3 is TGTGCCAGCAGTTACAGCGGCGGAGCGGGGGCTGGAGATACGCAGTATTTT.

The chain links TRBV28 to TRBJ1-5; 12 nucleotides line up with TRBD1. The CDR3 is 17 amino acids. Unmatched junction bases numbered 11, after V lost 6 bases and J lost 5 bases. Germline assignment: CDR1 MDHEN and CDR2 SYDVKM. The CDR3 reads CASSRIGTGGGYQPQHF. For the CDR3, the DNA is TGTGCCAGCAGCCGTATCGGGACAGGGGGCGGTTATCAGCCCCAGCATTTT.

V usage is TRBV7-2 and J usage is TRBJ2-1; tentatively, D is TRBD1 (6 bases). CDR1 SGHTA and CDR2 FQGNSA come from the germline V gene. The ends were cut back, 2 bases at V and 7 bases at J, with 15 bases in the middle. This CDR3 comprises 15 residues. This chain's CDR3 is CASSLFLWGQNEQFF. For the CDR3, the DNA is TGTGCCAGCAGCTTATTCCTTTGGGGGCAGAATGAGCAGTTCTTC.

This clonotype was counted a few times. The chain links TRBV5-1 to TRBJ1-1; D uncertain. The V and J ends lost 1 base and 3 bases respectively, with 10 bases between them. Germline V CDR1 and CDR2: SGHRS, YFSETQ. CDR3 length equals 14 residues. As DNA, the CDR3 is TGCGCCAGCAGCTTGAGGGTTTTAGACACTGAAGCTTTCTTT. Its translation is CASSLRVLDTEAFF.

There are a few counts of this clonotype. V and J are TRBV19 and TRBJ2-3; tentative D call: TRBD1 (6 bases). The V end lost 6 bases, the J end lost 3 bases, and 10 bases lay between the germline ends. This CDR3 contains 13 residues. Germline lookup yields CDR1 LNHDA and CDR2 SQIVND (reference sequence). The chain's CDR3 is CASRFQGTDTQYF. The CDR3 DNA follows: TGTGCCAGTAGATTTCAGGGGACAGATACGCAGTATTTT.

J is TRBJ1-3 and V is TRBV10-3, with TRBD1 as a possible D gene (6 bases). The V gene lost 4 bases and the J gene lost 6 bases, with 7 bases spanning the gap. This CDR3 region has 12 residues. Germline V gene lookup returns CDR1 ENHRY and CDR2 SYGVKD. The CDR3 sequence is CAISGDKNTIYF. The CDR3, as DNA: TGTGCCATCAGTGGGGACAAAAACACCATATATTTT.

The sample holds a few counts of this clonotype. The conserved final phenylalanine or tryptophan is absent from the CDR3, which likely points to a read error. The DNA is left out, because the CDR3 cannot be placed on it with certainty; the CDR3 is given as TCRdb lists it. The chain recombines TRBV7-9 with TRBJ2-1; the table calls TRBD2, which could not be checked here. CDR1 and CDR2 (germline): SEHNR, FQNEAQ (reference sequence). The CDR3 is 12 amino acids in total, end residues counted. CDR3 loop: CASSLGQGSLRT.

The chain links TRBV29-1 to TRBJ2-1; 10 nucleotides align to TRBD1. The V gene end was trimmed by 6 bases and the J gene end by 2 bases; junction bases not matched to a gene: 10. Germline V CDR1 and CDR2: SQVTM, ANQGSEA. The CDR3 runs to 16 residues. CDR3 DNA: TGCAGCGTCGGAGTTGCCGGGACAGGGGCCTACAATGAGCAGTTCTTC. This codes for CSVGVAGTGAYNEQFF.

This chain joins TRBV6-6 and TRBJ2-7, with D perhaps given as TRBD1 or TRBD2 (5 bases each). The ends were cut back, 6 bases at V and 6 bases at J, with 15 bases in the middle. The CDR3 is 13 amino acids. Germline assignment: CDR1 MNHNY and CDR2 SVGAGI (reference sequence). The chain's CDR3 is CASSPRAGAEQYF. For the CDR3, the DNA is TGTGCCAGCAGCCCCAGGGCGGGTGCCGAGCAGTACTTC.